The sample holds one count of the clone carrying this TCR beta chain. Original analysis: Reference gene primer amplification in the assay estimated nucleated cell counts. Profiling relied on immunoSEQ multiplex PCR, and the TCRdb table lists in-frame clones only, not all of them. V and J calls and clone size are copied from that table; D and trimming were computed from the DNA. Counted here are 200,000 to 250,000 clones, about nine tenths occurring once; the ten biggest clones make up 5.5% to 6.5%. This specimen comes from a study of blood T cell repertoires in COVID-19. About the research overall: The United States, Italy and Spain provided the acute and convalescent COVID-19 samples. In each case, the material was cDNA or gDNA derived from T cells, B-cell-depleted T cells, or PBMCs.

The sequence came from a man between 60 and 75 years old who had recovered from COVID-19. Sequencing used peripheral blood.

This CDR3 reads CASSLVGGAFF. The CDR3 coding sequence is TGTGCCAGCAGCCTCGTGGGGGGAGCTTTCTTT. This rearrangement joins TRBV5-8 to TRBJ1-1; D possibly corresponds to TRBD1 (5 bases). V lost 4 bases and J 10 bases, leaving 11 bases between the germline ends. CDR3 length: 11 residues. The germline CDR1 and CDR2 sequences are SGHTS and YDEGEE.